What follows describes a single T cell receptor (beta chain). Its antigen is as yet unknown. Sequencing was performed with immunoSEQ multiplex PCR; in TCRdb, only in-frame clones are kept and a portion is missing. Of around 450,000 clones listed, roughly 87% were seen once; the top ten hold 2.5%. This sample was included in a study of Ad26.COV2.S vaccination and SARS-CoV-2 variants. Regarding treatment: 15 to 20 received Ad26.COV2.S at low or high dose, single or two shots; about 5 received placebo; per-sample allocation not given. Samples analyzed were those drawn on day 63 after the first vaccine or placebo injection. The study used a vaccine consisting of an Ad26 vector that expressed Wuhan-strain SARS-CoV-2 spike. The V gene lost 3 bases and the J gene lost 5 bases, with 8 bases spanning the gap. Germline values: CDR1 SGHTA, CDR2 FQGNSA. This CDR3 has 13 amino acids. Study-wide findings and caveats: The study found similar non-spike TCR breadth in vaccine and placebo recipients. Substantial breadth was reported for post-vaccination spike-specific CD8+ and CD4+ T cells. Estimates derived from TCR breadth and depth analyses may have underestimated total T cell responses.

The sequence derives from a person between 18 and 59 years old who received the Ad26.COV2.S COVID-19 vaccine or a placebo. The specimen comprised peripheral blood, sampled in a trial of Ad26.COV2.S vaccine versus placebo. The J gene is TRBJ1-5, the V gene TRBV7-2; TRBD1 might be the D (5 bases). CDR3 DNA: TGTGCCAGCAGCTTCGGCAGGGATCAGCCCCAGCATTTT. It is translated as CASSFGRDQPQHF.